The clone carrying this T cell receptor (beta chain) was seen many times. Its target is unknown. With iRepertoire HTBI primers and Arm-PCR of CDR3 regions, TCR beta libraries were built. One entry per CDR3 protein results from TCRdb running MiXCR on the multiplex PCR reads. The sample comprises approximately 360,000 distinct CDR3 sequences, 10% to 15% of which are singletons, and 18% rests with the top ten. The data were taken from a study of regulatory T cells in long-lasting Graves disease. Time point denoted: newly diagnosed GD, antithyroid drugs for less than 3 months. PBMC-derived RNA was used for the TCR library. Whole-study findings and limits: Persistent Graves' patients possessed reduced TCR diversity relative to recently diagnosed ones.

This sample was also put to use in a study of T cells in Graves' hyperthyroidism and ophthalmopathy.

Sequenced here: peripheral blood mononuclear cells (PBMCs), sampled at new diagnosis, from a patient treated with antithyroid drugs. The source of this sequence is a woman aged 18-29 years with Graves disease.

DNA of the CDR3: TGTGCCAGCAGCTTTTCAGCGGGAGGGACCTACAATGAGCAGTTCTTC. Protein product: CASSFSAGGTYNEQFF. The gene calls are TRBV7-8 and TRBJ2-1, with 10 bases matching TRBD2. Germline V CDR1 and CDR2: SGHVS, FQNEAQ. Losses at the gene ends were 3 bases for V and 2 bases for J; bases not matched to a gene: 4. This CDR3 has 16 residues.